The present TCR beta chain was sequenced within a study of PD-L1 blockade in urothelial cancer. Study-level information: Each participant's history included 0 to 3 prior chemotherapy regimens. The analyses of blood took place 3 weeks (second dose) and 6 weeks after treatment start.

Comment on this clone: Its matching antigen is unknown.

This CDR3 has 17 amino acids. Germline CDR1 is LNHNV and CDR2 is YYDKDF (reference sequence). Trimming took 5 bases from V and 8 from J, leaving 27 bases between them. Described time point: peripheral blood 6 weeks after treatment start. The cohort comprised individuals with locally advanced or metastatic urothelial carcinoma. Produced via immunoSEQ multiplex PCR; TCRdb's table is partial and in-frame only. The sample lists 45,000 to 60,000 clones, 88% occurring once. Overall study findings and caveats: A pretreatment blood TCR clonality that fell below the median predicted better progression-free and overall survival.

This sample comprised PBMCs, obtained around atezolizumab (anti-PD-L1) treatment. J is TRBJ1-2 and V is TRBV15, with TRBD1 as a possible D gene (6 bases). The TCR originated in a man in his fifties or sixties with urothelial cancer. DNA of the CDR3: TGTGCCACCAGCTTGCCAGGGGCAGCCAACCCTATGAGGGGCTACACCTTC. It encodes CATSLPGAANPMRGYTF.